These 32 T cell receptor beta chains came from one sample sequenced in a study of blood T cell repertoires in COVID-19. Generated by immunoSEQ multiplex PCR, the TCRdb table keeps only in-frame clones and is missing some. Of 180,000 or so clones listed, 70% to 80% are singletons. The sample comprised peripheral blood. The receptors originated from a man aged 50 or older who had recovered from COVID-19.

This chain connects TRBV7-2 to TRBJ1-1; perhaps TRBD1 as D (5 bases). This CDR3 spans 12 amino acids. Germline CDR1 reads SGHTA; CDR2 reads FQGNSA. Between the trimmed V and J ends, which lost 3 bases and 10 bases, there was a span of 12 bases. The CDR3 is CASSFQGDAAFF. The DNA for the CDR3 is TGTGCCAGCAGCTTCCAAGGGGATGCAGCTTTCTTT.

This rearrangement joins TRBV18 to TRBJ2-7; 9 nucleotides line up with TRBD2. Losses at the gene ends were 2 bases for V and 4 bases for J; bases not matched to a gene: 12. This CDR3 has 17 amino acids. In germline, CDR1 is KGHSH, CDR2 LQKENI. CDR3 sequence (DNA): TGTGCCAGCTCACCAGAGGGGCAGCGGGAGGTTTCGTACGAGCAGTACTTC. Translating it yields CASSPEGQREVSYEQYF. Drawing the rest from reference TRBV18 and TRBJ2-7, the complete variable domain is NAGVMQNPRHLVRRRGQEARLRCSPMKGHSHVYWYRQLPEEGLKFMVYLQKENIIDESGMPKERFSAEFPKEGPSILRIQQVVRGDSAAYFCASSPEGQREVSYEQYFGPGTRLTVT.

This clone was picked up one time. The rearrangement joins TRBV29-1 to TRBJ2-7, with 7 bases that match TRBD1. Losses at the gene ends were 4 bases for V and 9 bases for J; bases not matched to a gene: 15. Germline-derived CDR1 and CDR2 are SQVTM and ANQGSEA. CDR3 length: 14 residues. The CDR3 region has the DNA TGCAGCGTTGTGTGGGACAGTAGTGCGGACGGGCAGTACTTC. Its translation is CSVVWDSSADGQYF.

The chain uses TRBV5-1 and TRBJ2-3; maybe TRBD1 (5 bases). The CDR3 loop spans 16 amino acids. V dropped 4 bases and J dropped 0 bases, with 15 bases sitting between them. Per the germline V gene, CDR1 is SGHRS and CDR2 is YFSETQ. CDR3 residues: CASSLQDPTSTDTQYF. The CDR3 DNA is TGCGCCAGCAGCCTACAGGACCCTACTAGCACAGATACGCAGTATTTT.

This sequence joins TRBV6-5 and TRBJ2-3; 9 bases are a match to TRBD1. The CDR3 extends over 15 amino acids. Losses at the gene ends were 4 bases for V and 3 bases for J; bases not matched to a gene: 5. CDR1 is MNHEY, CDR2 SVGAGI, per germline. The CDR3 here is CASSWRGTGTDTQYF. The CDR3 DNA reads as TGTGCCAGCAGTTGGCGCGGGACAGGGACAGATACGCAGTATTTT.

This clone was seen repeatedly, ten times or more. CDR3 residues: CASSPLARGYTF. The CDR3 DNA is TGTGCCAGCAGCCCTCTTGCGCGCGGCTACACCTTC. This chain links TRBV7-2 with TRBJ1-2; D gene ambiguous. The CDR3 is made up of 12 amino acids. Trimming stripped 5 bases from V and 8 bases from J, with 12 bases between. The germline CDR1 and CDR2 sequences are SGHTA and FQGNSA.

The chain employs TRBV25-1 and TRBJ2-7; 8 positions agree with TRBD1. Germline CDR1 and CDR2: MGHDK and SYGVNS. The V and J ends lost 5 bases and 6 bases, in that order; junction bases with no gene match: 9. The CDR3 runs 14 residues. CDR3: CASSYLDRAAEQYF. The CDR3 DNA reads TGTGCCAGCAGTTATCTGGACAGGGCCGCCGAGCAGTACTTC.

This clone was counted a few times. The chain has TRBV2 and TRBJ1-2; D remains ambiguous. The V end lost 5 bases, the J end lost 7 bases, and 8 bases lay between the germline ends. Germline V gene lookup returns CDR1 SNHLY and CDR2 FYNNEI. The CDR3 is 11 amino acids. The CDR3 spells CASSMEGGYTF. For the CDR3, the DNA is TGTGCCAGCAGTATGGAGGGTGGCTACACCTTC.

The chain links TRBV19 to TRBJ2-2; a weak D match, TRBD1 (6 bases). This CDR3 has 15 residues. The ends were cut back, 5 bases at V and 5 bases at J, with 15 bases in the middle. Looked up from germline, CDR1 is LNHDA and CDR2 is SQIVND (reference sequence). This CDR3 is CASSQDNRVTGELFF. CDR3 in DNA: TGTGCCAGTAGTCAGGACAACAGGGTTACCGGGGAGCTGTTTTTT. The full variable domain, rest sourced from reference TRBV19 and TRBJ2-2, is DGGITQSPKYLFRKEGQNVTLSCEQNLNHDAMYWYRQDPGQGLRLIYYSQIVNDFQKGDIAEGYSVSREKKESFPLTVTSAQKNPTAFYLCASSQDNRVTGELFFGEGSRLTVL.

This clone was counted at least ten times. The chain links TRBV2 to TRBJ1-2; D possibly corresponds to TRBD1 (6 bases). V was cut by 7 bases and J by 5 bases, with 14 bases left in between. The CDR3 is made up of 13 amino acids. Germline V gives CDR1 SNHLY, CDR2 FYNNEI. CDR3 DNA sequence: TGTGCCAGCATTCGAGGGGGAATATATGGCTACACCTTC. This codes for CASIRGGIYGYTF.

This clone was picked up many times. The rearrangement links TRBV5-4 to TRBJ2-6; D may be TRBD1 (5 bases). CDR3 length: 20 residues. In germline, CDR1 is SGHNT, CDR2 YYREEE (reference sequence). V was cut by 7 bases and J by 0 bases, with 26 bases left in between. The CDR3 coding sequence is TGTGCCAGCTCGAGGACGACAGTTTTTACCAGCTTCTCTGGGGCCAACGTCCTGACTTTC. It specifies CASSRTTVFTSFSGANVLTF.

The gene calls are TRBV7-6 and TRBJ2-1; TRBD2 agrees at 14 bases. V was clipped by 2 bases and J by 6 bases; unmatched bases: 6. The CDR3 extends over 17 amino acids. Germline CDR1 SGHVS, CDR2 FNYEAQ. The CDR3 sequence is CASSLIGGLAGVNEQFF. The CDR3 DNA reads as TGTGCCAGCAGCTTAATAGGGGGACTAGCGGGAGTCAATGAGCAGTTCTTC.

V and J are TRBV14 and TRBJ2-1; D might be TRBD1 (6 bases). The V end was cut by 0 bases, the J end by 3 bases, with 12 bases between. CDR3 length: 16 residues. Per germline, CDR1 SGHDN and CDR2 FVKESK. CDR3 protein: CASSQDIGGVYNEQFF. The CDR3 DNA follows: TGTGCCAGCAGCCAAGATATTGGGGGCGTCTACAATGAGCAGTTCTTC.

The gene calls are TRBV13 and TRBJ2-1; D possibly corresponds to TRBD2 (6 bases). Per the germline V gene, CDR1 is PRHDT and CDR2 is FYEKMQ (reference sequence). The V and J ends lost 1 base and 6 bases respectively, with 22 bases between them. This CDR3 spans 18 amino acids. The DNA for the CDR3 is TGTGCCAGCAGCTTAGAATTGGACCGACAAACTAGCCGCAATGAGCAGTTCTTC. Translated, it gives CASSLELDRQTSRNEQFF.

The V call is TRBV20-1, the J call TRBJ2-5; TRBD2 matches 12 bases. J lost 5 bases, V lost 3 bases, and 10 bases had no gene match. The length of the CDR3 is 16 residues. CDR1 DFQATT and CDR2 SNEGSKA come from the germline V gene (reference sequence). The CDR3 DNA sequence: TGCAGTGCTAGTGCGACTAGCGGGAGCGCGCGGGAGACCCAGTACTTC. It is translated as CSASATSGSARETQYF.

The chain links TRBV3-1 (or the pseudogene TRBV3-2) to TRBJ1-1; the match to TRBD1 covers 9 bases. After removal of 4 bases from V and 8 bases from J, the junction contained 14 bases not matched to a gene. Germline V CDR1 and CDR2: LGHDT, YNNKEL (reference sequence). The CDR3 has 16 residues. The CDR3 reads CASSLPPGQGISEAFF. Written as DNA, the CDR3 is TGTGCCAGCAGCCTACCCCCGGGACAGGGTATTTCAGAAGCTTTCTTT.

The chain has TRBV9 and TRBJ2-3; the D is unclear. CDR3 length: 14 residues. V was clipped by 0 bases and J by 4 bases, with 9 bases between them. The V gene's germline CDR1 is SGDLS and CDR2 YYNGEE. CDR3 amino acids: CASSVGNSPDTQYF. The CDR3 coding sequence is TGTGCCAGCAGCGTAGGTAATAGTCCAGATACGCAGTATTTT. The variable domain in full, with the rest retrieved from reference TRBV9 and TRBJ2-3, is DSGVTQTPKHLITATGQRVTLRCSPRSGDLSVYWYQQSLDQGLQFLIQYYNGEERAKGNILERFSAQQFPDLHSELNLSSLELGDSALYFCASSVGNSPDTQYFGPGTRLTVL.

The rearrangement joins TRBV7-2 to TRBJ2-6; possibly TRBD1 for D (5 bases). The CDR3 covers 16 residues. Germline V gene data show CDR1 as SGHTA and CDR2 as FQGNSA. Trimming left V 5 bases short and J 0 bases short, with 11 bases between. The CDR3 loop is CASSPQVFSGANVLTF. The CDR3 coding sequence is TGTGCCAGCAGCCCACAGGTCTTCTCTGGGGCCAACGTCCTGACTTTC. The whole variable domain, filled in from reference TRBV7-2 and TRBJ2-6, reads GAGVSQSPSNKVTEKGKDVELRCDPISGHTALYWYRQSLGQGLEFLIYFQGNSAPDKSGLPSDRFSAERTGGSVSTLTIQRTQQEDSAVYLCASSPQVFSGANVLTFGAGSRLTVL.

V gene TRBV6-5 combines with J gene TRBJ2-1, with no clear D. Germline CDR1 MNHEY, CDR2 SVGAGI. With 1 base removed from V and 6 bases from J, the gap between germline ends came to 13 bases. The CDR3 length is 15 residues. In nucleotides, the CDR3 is TGTGCCAGCAGTTACTTTTCGGAGCATGTCAATGAGCAGTTCTTC. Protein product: CASSYFSEHVNEQFF.

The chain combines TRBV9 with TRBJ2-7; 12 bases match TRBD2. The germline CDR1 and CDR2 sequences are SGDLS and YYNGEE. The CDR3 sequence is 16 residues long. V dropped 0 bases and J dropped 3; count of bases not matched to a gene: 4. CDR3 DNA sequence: TGTGCCAGCAGCGTAGCTGCGACTAGCGGGAGCTACGAGCAGTACTTC. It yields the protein CASSVAATSGSYEQYF.

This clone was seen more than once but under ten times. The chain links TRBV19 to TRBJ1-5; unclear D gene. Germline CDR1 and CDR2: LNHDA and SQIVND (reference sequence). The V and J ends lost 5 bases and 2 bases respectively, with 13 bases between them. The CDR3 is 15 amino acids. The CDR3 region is CASSPVDGGNQPQHF. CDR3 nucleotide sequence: TGTGCCAGTAGTCCGGTGGACGGGGGCAATCAGCCCCAGCATTTT.

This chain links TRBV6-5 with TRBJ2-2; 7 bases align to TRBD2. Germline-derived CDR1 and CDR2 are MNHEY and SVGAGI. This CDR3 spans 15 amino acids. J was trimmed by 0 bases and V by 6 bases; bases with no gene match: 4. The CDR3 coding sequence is TGTGCCAGCAGAATAGCGGGTGCGAACACCGGGGAGCTGTTTTTT. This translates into CASRIAGANTGELFF.

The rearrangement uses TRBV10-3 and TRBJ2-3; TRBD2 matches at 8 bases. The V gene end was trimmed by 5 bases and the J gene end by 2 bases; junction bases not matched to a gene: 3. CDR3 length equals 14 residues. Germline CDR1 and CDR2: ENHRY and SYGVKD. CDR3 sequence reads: CAISRGGNTDTQYF. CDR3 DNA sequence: TGTGCCATCAGTCGGGGGGGTAACACAGATACGCAGTATTTT.

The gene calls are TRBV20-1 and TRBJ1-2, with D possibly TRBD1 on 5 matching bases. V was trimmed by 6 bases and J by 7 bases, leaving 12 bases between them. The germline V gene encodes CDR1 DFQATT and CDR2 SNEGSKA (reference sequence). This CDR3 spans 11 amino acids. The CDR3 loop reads CSAQTVLGYTF. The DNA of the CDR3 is TGCAGTGCCCAGACAGTGCTTGGCTACACCTTC.

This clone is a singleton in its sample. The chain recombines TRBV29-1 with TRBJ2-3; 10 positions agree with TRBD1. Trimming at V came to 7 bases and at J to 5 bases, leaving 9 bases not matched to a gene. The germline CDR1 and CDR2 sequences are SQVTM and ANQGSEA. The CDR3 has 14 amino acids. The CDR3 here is CSGGQGTRVDTQYF. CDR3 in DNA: TGCAGCGGGGGACAGGGGACCCGGGTAGATACGCAGTATTTT.

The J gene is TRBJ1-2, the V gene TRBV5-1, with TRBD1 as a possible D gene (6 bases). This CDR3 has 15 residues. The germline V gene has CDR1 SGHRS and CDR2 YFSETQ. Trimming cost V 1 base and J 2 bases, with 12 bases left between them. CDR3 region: CASSLNRDANYGYTF. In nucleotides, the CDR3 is TGCGCCAGCAGCTTGAACAGGGATGCCAACTATGGCTACACCTTC.

CDR3 nucleotide sequence: TGTGCCACCAGCAGAGATGGCTTCTCCTACAATGAGCAGTTCTTC. Encoded protein: CATSRDGFSYNEQFF. The V gene is TRBV15, the J gene TRBJ2-1, with D uncertain. V was cut by 0 bases and J by 0 bases, with 6 bases left in between. CDR3 size: 15 residues. Germline assignment: CDR1 LNHNV and CDR2 YYDKDF (reference sequence).

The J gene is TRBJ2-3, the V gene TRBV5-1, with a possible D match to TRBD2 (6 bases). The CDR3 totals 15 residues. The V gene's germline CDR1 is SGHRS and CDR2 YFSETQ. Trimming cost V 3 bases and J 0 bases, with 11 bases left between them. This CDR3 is CASSYGGSSTDTQYF. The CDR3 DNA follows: TGCGCCAGCAGCTACGGGGGTTCTAGCACAGATACGCAGTATTTT.

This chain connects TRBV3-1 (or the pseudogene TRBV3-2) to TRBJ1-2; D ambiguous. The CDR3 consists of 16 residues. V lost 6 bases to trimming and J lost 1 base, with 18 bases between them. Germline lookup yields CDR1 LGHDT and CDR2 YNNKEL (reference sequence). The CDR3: CASSTGSGKINYGYTF. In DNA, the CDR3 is TGTGCCAGCAGTACCGGGTCGGGTAAAATTAACTATGGCTACACCTTC.

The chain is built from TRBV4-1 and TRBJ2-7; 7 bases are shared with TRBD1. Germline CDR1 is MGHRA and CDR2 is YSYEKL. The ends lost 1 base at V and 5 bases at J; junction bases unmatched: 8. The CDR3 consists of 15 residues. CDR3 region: CASSQALGQAHEQYF. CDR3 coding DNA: TGCGCCAGCAGCCAAGCCCTAGGACAGGCGCACGAGCAGTACTTC.

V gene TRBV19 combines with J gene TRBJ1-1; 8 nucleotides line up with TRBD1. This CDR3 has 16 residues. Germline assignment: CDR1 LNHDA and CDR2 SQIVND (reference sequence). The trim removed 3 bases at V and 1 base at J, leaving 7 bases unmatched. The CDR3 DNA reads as TGTGCCAGTAGTATCAGGGGGCGCCTTCAGAACACTGAAGCTTTCTTT. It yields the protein CASSIRGRLQNTEAFF.

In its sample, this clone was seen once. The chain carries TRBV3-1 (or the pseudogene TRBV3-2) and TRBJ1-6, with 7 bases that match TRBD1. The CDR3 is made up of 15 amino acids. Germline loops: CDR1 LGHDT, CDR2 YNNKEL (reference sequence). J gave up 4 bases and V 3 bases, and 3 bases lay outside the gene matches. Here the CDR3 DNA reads TGTGCCAGCAGCCACCGGGACAGTTATAATTCACCCCTCCACTTT. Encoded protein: CASSHRDSYNSPLHF.